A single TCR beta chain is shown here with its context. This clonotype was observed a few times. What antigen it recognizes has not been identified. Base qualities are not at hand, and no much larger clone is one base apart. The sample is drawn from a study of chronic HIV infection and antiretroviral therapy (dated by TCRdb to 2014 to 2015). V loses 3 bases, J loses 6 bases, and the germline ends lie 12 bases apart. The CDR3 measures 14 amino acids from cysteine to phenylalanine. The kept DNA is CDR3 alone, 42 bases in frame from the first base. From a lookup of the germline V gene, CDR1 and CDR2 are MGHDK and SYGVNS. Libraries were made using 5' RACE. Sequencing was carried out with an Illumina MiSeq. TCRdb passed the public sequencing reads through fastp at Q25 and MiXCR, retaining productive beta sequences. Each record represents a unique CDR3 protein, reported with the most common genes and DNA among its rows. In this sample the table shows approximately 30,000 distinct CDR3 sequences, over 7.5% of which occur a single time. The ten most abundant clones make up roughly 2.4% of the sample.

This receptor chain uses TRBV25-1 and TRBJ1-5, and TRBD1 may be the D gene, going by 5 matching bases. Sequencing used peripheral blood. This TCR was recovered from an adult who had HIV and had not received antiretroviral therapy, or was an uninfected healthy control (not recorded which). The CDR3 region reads CASSEEGIGQPQHF. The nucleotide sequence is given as TGTGCCAGCAGTGAGGAGGGGATTGGTCAGCCCCAGCATTTT.